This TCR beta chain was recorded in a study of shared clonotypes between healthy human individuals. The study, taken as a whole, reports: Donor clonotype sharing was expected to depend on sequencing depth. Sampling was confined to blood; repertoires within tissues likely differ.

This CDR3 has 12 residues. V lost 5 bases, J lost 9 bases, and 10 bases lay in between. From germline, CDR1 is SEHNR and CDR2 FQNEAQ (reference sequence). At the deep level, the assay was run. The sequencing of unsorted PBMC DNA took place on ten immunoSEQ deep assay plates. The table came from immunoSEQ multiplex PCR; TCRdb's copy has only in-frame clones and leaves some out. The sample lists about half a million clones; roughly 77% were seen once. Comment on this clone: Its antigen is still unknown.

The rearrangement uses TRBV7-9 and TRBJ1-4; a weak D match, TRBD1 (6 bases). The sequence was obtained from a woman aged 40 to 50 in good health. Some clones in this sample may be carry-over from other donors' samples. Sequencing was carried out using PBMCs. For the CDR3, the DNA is TGTGCCAGCAGCCCGGACAGTAAAAAACTGTTTTTT. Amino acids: CASSPDSKKLFF.